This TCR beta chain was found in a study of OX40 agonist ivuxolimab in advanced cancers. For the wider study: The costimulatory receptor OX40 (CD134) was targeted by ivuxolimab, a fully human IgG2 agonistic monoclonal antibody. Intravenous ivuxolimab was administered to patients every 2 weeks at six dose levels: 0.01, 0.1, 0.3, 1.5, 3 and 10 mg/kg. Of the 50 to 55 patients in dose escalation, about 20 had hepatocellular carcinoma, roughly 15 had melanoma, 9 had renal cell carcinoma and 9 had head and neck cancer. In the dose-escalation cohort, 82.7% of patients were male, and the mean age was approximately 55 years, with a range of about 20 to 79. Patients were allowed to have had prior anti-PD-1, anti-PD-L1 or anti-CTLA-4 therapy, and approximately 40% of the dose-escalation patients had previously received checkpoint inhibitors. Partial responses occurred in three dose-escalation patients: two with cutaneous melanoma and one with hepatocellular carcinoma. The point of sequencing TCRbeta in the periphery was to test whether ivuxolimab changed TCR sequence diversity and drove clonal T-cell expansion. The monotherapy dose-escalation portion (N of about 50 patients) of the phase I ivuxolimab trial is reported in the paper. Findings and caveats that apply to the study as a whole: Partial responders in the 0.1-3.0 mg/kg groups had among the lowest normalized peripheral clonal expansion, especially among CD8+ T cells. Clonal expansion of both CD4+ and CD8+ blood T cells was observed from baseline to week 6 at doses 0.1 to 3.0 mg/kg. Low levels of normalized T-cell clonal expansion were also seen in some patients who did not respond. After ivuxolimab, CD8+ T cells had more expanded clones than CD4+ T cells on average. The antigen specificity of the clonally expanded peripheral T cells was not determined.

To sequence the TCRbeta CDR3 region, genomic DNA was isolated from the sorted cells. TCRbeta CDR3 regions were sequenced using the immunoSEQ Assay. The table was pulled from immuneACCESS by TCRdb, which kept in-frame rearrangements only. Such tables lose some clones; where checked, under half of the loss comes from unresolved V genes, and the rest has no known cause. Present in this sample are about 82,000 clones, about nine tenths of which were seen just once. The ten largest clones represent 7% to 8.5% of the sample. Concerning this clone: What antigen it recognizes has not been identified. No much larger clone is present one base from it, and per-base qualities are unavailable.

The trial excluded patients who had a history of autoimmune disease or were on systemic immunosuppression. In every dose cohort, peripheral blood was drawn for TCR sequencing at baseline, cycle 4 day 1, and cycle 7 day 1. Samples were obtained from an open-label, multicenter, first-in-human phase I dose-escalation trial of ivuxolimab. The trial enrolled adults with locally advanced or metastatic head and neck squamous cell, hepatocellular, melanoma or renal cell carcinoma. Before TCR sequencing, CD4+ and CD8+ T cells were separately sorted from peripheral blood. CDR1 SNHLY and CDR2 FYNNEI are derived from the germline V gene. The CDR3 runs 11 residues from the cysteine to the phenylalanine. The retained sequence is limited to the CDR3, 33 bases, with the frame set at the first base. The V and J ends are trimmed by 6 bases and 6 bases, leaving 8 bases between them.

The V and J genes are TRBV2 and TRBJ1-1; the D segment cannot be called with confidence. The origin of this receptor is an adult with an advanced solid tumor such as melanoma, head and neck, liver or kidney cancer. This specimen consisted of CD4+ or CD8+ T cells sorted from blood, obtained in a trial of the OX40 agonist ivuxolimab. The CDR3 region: CASRVRSEAFF. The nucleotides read TGTGCCAGCAGGGTTAGATCTGAAGCTTTCTTT.